One sample yielded the 9 T cell receptor beta chains listed below, sequenced in a study of OX40 agonist ivuxolimab in advanced cancers. The method was immunoSEQ multiplex PCR; TCRdb's version includes in-frame clones alone and lacks a portion of them. The table has some 70,000 clones, roughly four fifths seen once. The material sequenced was CD4+ or CD8+ T cells sorted from blood, taken in a trial of the OX40 agonist ivuxolimab. The receptors derive from an adult with an advanced solid tumor such as melanoma, head and neck, liver or kidney cancer.

The chain is built from TRBV19 and TRBJ2-2; 7 bases are a match to TRBD2. CDR3 length equals 15 residues. The trim removed 7 bases at V and 5 bases at J, leaving 10 bases unmatched. Germline-derived CDR1 and CDR2 are LNHDA and SQIVND (reference sequence). DNA of the CDR3: TGTGCCAGTACTCGGACTTCGGGGGGAACCGGGGAGCTGTTTTTT. Its protein is CASTRTSGGTGELFF.

This clone was seen a few times. The rearrangement links TRBV11-1 to TRBJ2-7, with 10 bases fitting TRBD2. This CDR3 spans 16 amino acids. J was trimmed by 5 bases and V by 1 base; bases with no gene match: 8. The V gene's germline CDR1 is SGHAT and CDR2 FQDESV (reference sequence). CDR3 sequence (DNA): TGTGCCAGCAGCTTAGGGTCTAGCGGGAGAATCGACGAGCAGTACTTC. It is translated as CASSLGSSGRIDEQYF.

The CDR3 spells CASSPAGTSVERDTQYF. CDR3 nucleotides: TGTGCCAGCTCACCAGCGGGGACTAGCGTCGAGCGAGATACGCAGTATTTT. The rearrangement links TRBV18 to TRBJ2-3, with 10 nucleotides matching TRBD2. The CDR3 contains 17 residues. Trimming at V came to 2 bases and at J to 5 bases, leaving 10 bases not matched to a gene. Germline assignment: CDR1 KGHSH and CDR2 LQKENI.

The chain links TRBV18 to TRBJ2-6; D is unresolved. Germline V gene lookup returns CDR1 KGHSH and CDR2 LQKENI. V was pared by 1 base and J by 0 bases, with 4 bases between. The CDR3 totals 15 residues. The CDR3 sequence: CASSPRISGANVLTF. The CDR3 DNA reads as TGTGCCAGCTCACCACGAATCTCTGGGGCCAACGTCCTGACTTTC. The full variable domain, rest sourced from reference TRBV18 and TRBJ2-6, is NAGVMQNPRHLVRRRGQEARLRCSPMKGHSHVYWYRQLPEEGLKFMVYLQKENIIDESGMPKERFSAEFPKEGPSILRIQQVVRGDSAAYFCASSPRISGANVLTFGAGSRLTVL.

This clone was detected once. The V call is TRBV7-2, the J call TRBJ2-2; D perhaps matches TRBD1 (6 bases). This CDR3 contains 15 residues. The germline V gene encodes CDR1 SGHTA and CDR2 FQGNSA. V was pared by 1 base and J by 1 base, with 7 bases between. The CDR3 is CASSLVGGNTGELFF. The CDR3 nucleotides are TGTGCCAGCAGCTTAGTAGGGGGGAACACCGGGGAGCTGTTTTTT.

This chain uses TRBV7-2 with TRBJ2-1, with unresolved D. The CDR3 consists of 15 residues. Germline V gene data show CDR1 as SGHTA and CDR2 as FQGNSA. V lost 2 bases, J lost 4 bases, and 12 bases lay in between. Here the CDR3 reads CASSLSPQPYNEQFF. CDR3 bases: TGTGCCAGCAGCTTAAGTCCTCAGCCATACAATGAGCAGTTCTTC.

Only one count was recorded for this clone. J is TRBJ1-2 and V is TRBV6-1; D not certain. The germline V and J ends were trimmed by 1 base and 4 bases, with 10 bases remaining between them. CDR3 length: 14 amino acids. CDR1 and CDR2 from the germline V gene are MNHNS and SASEGT. DNA of the CDR3: TGTGCCAGCAGTGAAGAGGGTAGTTCCTATGGCTACACCTTC. This encodes CASSEEGSSYGYTF.

J is TRBJ2-3 and V is TRBV7-3, with 12 nucleotides matching TRBD2. The germline CDR1 and CDR2 sequences are SGHTA and FQGTGA. CDR3 length equals 18 residues. The V segment lost 5 bases and the J segment 0 bases; nucleotides outside the gene matches: 9. The CDR3: CASSNGLAGRTSTDTQYF. CDR3 sequence (DNA): TGTGCCAGCAGCAATGGACTAGCGGGACGGACTAGCACAGATACGCAGTATTTT.

J is TRBJ1-1 and V is TRBV11-2, with a tentative D call TRBD1 (5 bases). The CDR3 runs 14 residues. Germline V gene lookup returns CDR1 SGHAT and CDR2 FQNNGV. Trimming shortened V by 1 base and J by 4 bases, and 10 bases separated the two germline ends. CDR3 sequence reads: CASSLGRGITEAFF. The CDR3, as DNA: TGTGCCAGCAGCTTAGGAAGGGGAATCACTGAAGCTTTCTTT.